The present entry profiles one T cell receptor beta chain with its context. The antigen is unknown. These data belong to a study of ipilimumab plus nivolumab after autologous stem cell transplantation. The wider study: Median doses per patient: four or five ipilimumab, fewer than ten nivolumab. General study findings and limits: TCR repertoire, Treg phenotype and gut microbiota reportedly support more study of this approach.

The trim removed 7 bases at V and 3 bases at J, leaving 6 bases unmatched. Germline V CDR1 and CDR2: WSHSY, SAAADI. The CDR3 is 15 amino acids. Patients got ipilimumab 1 mg/kg beginning 14 to 28 days post-transplant. Here immunoSEQ multiplex PCR was the method, and the copy in TCRdb shows in-frame clones only, minus some. The repertoire holds some 17,000 clones, with more than 65% as singletons. V is TRBV10-2 and J is TRBJ2-3, with 11 bases matching TRBD2. The origin of this receptor is a male donor with diffuse large B-cell lymphoma. Specimen: PBMCs, collected in a trial of ipilimumab plus nivolumab as post-transplant consolidation. DNA of the CDR3: TGCGCCAGCAAAACACTAGCGGGGGCAACAGATACGCAGTATTTT. The encoded protein is CASKTLAGATDTQYF.